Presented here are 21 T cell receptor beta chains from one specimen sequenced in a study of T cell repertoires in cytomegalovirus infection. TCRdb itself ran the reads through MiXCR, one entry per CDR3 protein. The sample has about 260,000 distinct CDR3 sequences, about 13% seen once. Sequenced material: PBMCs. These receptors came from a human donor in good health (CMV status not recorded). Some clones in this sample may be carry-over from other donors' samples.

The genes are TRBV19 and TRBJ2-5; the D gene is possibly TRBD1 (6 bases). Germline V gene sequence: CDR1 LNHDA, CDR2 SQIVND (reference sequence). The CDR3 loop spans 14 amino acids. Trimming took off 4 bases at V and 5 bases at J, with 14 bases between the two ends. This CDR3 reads CASSRDISGETQYF. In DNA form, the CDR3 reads TGTGCCAGTAGTAGGGACATCTCGGGGGAGACCCAGTACTTC.

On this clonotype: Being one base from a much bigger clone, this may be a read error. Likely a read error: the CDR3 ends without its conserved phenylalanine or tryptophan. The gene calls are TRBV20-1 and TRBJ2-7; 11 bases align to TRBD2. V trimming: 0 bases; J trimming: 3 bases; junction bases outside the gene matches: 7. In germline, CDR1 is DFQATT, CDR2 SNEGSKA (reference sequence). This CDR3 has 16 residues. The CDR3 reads CSARETRTSGFYEQYS. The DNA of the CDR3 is TGCAGTGCTAGAGAGACCCGGACTAGCGGGTTCTACGAGCAGTACTCC.

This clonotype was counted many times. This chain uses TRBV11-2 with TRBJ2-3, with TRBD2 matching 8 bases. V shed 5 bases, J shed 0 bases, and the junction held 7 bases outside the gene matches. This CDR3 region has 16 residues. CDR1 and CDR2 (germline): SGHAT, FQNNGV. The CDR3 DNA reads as TGTGCCAGCAGCGCCTTTCCTAGCGGGAGCACAGATACGCAGTATTTT. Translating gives CASSAFPSGSTDTQYF.

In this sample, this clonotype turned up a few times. This chain's CDR3 is CASSASGAQPQHF. In DNA form, the CDR3 reads TGTGCCAGCAGCGCCTCGGGGGCTCAGCCCCAGCATTTT. The J gene is TRBJ1-5, the V gene TRBV25-1; a weak D match, TRBD1 (6 bases). This CDR3 comprises 13 residues. Trimming pared 6 bases from V and 6 bases from J, leaving 12 bases between. CDR1 and CDR2 (germline): MGHDK, SYGVNS.

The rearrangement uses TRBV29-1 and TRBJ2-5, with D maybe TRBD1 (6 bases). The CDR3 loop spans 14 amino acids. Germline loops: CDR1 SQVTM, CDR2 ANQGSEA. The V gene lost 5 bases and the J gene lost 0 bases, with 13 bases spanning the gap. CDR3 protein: CSVTGQRYQETQYF. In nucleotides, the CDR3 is TGCAGCGTTACAGGACAGCGTTACCAAGAGACCCAGTACTTC.

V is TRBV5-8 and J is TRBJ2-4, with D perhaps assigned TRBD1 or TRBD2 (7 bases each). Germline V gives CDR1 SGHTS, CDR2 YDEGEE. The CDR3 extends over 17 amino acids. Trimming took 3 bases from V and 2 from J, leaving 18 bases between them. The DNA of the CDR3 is TGTGCCAGCAGCTGGTGGAGCGGGACAGATACCAAAAACATTCAGTACTTC. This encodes CASSWWSGTDTKNIQYF.

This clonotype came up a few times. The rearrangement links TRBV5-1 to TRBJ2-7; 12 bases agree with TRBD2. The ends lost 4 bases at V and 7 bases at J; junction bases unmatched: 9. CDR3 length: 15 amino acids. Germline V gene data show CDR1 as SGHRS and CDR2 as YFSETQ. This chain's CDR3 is CASSPPLTSGSEQYF. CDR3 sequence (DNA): TGCGCCAGCAGCCCACCCTTGACTAGCGGGAGTGAGCAGTACTTC.

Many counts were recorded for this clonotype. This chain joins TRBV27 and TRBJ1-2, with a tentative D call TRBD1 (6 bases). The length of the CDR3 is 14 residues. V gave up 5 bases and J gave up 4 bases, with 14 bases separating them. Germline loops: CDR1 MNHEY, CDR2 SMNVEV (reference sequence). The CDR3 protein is CASSDRPPGYGYTF. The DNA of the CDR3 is TGTGCCAGCAGTGACAGGCCCCCCGGCTATGGCTACACCTTC.

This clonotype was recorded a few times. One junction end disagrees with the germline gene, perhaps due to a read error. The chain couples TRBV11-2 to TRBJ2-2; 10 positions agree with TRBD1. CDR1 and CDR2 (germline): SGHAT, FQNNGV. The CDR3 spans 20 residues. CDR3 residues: CASSLAFGTGARRNTGELFF. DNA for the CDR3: TGTGCCAGTAGCTTAGCCTTCGGGACAGGGGCACGTCGGAACACCGGGGAGCTGTTTTTT.

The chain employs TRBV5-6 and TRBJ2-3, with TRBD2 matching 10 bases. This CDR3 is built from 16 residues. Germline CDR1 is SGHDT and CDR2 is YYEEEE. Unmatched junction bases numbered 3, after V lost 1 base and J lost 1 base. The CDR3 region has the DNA TGTGCCAGCAGCTTGACTAGCGGGGTGGGCACAGATACGCAGTATTTT. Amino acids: CASSLTSGVGTDTQYF.

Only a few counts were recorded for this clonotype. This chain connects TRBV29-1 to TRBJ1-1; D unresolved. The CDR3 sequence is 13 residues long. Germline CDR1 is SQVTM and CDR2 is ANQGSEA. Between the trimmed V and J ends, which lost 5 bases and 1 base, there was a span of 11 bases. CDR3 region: CSVLSLRNTEAFF. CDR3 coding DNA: TGCAGCGTTTTAAGCTTGAGGAACACTGAAGCTTTCTTT.

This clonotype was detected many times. CDR3: CASSIDGDPSYNEQFF. CDR3 coding DNA: TGTGCCAGTAGTATCGACGGGGACCCTTCCTACAATGAGCAGTTCTTC. This sequence joins TRBV19 and TRBJ2-1; D might be TRBD1 or TRBD2, each matching 5 bases. This CDR3 is built from 16 residues. V was clipped by 3 bases and J by 1 base, with 13 bases between them. Germline V gene lookup returns CDR1 LNHDA and CDR2 SQIVND (reference sequence).

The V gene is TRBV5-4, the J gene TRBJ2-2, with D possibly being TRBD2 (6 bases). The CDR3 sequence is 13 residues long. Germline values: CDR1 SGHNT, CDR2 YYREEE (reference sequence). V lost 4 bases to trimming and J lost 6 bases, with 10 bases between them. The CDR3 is CASSRGLSGELFF. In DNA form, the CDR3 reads TGTGCCAGCAGCAGAGGACTATCCGGGGAGCTGTTTTTT.

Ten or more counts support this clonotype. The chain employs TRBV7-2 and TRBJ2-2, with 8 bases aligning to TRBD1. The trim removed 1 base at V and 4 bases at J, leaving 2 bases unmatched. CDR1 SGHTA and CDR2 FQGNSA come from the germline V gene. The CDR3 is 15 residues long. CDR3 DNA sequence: TGTGCCAGCAGCTTAGGGACAGGGCGCACCGGGGAGCTGTTTTTT. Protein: CASSLGTGRTGELFF. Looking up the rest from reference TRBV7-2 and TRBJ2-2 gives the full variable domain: GAGVSQSPSNKVTEKGKDVELRCDPISGHTALYWYRQSLGQGLEFLIYFQGNSAPDKSGLPSDRFSAERTGGSVSTLTIQRTQQEDSAVYLCASSLGTGRTGELFFGEGSRLTVL.

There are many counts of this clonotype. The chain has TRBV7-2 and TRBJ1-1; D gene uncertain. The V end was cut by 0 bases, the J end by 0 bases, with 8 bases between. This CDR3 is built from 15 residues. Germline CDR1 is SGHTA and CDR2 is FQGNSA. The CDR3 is CASSLAHPVNTEAFF. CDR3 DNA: TGTGCCAGCAGCTTAGCGCACCCCGTGAACACTGAAGCTTTCTTT.

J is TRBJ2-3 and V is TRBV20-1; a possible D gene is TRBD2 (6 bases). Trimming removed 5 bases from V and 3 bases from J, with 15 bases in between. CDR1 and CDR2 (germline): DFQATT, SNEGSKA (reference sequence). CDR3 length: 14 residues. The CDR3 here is CSAGRREQTDTQYF. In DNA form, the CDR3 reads TGCAGTGCTGGCCGGAGGGAGCAGACAGATACGCAGTATTTT.

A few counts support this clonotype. The CDR3 DNA is TGTGCCAGCAGTGAGACGTCAGGGGGCTCCTACGAGCAGTACTTC. Protein: CASSETSGGSYEQYF. The gene calls are TRBV2 and TRBJ2-7; 7 nucleotides match TRBD1. CDR3 length: 15 residues. Germline V lookup: CDR1 SNHLY, CDR2 FYNNEI. After removal of 3 bases from V and 0 bases from J, the junction contained 5 bases not matched to a gene.

CDR3 sequence (DNA): TGTGCCAGCAGCCACGCTGGAAATTCACCCCTCCACTTT. Translating gives CASSHAGNSPLHF. The chain couples TRBV14 to TRBJ1-6, with unresolved D. The germline gives CDR1 SGHDN, CDR2 FVKESK. The CDR3 is 13 amino acids. The germline V and J ends were trimmed by 3 bases and 7 bases, with 7 bases remaining between them.

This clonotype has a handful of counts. CDR3 amino acids: CAGNRNTGELFF. The CDR3 region has the DNA TGTGCCGGGAACAGAAACACCGGGGAGCTGTTTTTT. The chain joins TRBV2 to TRBJ2-2, with D uncertain. This CDR3 contains 12 residues. The V end lost 11 bases, the J end lost 2 bases, and 9 bases lay between the germline ends. Per the germline V gene, CDR1 is SNHLY and CDR2 is FYNNEI.

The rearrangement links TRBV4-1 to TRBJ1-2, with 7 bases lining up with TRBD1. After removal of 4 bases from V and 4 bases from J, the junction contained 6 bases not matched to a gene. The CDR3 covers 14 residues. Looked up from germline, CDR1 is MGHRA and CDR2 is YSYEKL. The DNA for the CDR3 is TGCGCCAGCAGCCCGATGGGGGACAGCTATGGCTACACCTTC. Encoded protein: CASSPMGDSYGYTF.

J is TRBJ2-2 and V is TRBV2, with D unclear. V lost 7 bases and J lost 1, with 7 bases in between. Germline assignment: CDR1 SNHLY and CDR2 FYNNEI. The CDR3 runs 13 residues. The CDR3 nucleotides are TGTGCCAGCAAGGCAGGGAACACCGGGGAGCTGTTTTTT. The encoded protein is CASKAGNTGELFF.